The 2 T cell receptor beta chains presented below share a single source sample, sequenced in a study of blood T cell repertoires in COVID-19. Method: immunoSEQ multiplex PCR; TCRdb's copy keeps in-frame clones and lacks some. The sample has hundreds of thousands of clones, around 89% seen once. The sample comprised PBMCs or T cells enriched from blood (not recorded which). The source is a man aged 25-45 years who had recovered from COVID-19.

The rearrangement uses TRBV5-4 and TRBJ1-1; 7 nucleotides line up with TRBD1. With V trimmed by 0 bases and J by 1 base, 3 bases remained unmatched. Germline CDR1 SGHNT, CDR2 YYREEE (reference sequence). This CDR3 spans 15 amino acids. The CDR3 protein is CASSLGRTGNTEAFF. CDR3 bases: TGTGCCAGCAGCTTGGGTAGGACAGGGAACACTGAAGCTTTCTTT.

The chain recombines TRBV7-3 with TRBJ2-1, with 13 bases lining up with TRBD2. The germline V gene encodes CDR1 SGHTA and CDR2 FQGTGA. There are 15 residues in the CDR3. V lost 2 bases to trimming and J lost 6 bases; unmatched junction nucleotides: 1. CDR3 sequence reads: CASSLGLAGVNEQFF. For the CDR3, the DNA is TGTGCCAGCAGCTTAGGACTAGCGGGAGTCAATGAGCAGTTCTTC.